This T cell receptor beta chain originates from a study of cytomegalovirus exposure and HLA in healthy donors. Overall study findings and caveats: Altogether, 150 or so TCR beta chains were recorded as cytomegalovirus-associated. It was only CMV serostatus that was available as immune exposure information. Most subjects had HLA-A and HLA-B alleles reportedly predicted accurately by TCR beta sequences. In a later analysis, across HLA loci, associated TCR counts were highest for DRB1, lowest for HLA-C.

Note on this clone: Its antigen is as yet unknown.

The PCR used 60 Vbeta and 13 Jbeta primers. Only in-frame clones appear in the TCRdb table, and some are missing; sequencing was by immunoSEQ multiplex PCR. The table includes 150,000 or so clones, just under 80% detected once. Trimming at V came to 3 bases and at J to 0 bases, leaving 9 bases not matched to a gene. This CDR3 is built from 19 residues. CDR1 and CDR2 (germline): SGHTA, FQGNSA. V is TRBV7-2 and J is TRBJ2-1; 12 bases are shared with TRBD2. The source of this sequence is a man aged 25-45 years in good health and CMV-seronegative. The sample was PBMCs. CDR3 amino acids: CASSFPTSGRVSSYNEQFF. The CDR3 DNA reads TGTGCCAGCAGCTTTCCGACTAGCGGGAGAGTAAGCTCCTACAATGAGCAGTTCTTC.